This TCR beta chain was documented in a study of blood T cell repertoires in COVID-19. Study at large: Sites in the United States, Italy and Spain provided acute and convalescent COVID-19 samples. T cells, B-cell-depleted T cells, or PBMCs provided the cDNA or gDNA that served as material.

This clone is a singleton in its sample. This CDR3 is built from 13 residues. V shed 5 bases and J shed 6 bases, with 13 bases lying between them. CDR1 and CDR2 (germline): MNHEY, SVGAGI. The data were produced by immunoSEQ multiplex PCR, yet TCRdb's version contains in-frame clones alone and is incomplete. The sample records some 55,000 clones, approximately 80% being singletons. Specimen: peripheral blood. The chain links TRBV6-5 to TRBJ1-2; TRBD1 is a possible D gene (5 bases). This clonotype originated in a man in his sixties or seventies with active or convalescent COVID-19. CDR3 bases: TGTGCCAGCAGTCCCCTCCAAGGGGATGGCTACACCTTC. This gives the protein CASSPLQGDGYTF.